This TCR beta chain was observed in a study of T cells in Graves' hyperthyroidism and ophthalmopathy. This clonotype occurred many times. The TCR beta CDR3 regions underwent amplification using RNA transcripts as the source. HTBI primers drove first-round RT-PCR of the TCR CDR3. TCRdb reprocessed the multiplex PCR reads with MiXCR, giving one entry per CDR3 protein. This sample has approximately 400,000 distinct CDR3 sequences; 14% to 15% occur once, and the top ten carry approximately 32%. The CDR3 spans 16 residues. The V gene's germline CDR1 is MDHEN and CDR2 SYDVKM. V lost 3 bases, J lost 1 base, and 5 bases stayed unmatched.

V is TRBV28 and J is TRBJ2-3, with 9 bases fitting TRBD2. Sequenced sample: blood. The clonotype comes from a woman aged 30 to 39 with Graves' hyperthyroidism. CDR3 sequence: CASSFQAGGGTDTQYF. The CDR3 DNA reads as TGTGCCAGCAGTTTTCAAGCGGGAGGAGGCACAGATACGCAGTATTTT. Full variable domain (outside the CDR3, taken from reference TRBV28 and TRBJ2-3): DVKVTQSSRYLVKRTGEKVFLECVQDMDHENMFWYRQDPGLGLRLIYFSYDVKMKEKGDIPEGYSVSREKKERFSLILESASTNQTSMYLCASSFQAGGGTDTQYFGPGTRLTVL.